Below, 27 T cell receptor beta chains from the same sample are listed, as sequenced in a study of control samples from healthy donors and cancer patients. Assay used: immunoSEQ multiplex PCR; TCRdb lists only in-frame clones, some missing. The sample has about 180,000 clones, around 90% seen once. Sequencing was carried out using blood. Receptors originate from a middle-aged woman in good health.

This rearrangement joins TRBV7-2 to TRBJ1-1; TRBD1 is a possible D gene (6 bases). The CDR3 extends over 16 amino acids. Germline V gene lookup returns CDR1 SGHTA and CDR2 FQGNSA. V was shortened by 3 bases and J by 0 bases, with 14 bases between the two germline ends. The CDR3 here is CASSLGFRGVNTEAFF. The CDR3 DNA reads TGTGCCAGCAGCTTGGGGTTTAGGGGGGTGAACACTGAAGCTTTCTTT.

The V call is TRBV29-1, the J call TRBJ2-5; D gene uncertain. Germline V gene sequence: CDR1 SQVTM, CDR2 ANQGSEA. V dropped 4 bases and J dropped 2 bases, with 11 bases sitting between them. The CDR3 consists of 13 residues. For the CDR3, the DNA is TGCAGCGTTGGATCGGCTCGTCAAGAGACCCAGTACTTC. This codes for CSVGSARQETQYF.

This chain links TRBV2 with TRBJ2-3; 8 positions match TRBD2. From germline, CDR1 is SNHLY and CDR2 FYNNEI. The V gene end was trimmed by 6 bases and the J gene end by 0 bases; junction bases not matched to a gene: 5. The CDR3 contains 15 residues. The CDR3 is CASRGSGDSTDTQYF. The CDR3 region has the DNA TGTGCCAGCAGAGGTAGCGGGGACAGCACAGATACGCAGTATTTT.

This sequence joins TRBV9 and TRBJ2-3; 11 nucleotides line up with TRBD2. V lost 4 bases, J lost 4 bases, and 5 bases stayed unmatched. The CDR3 has 15 residues. CDR1 and CDR2 (germline): SGDLS, YYNGEE. CDR3 sequence reads: CASSPWTSGPDTQYF. The DNA for the CDR3 is TGTGCCAGCAGCCCCTGGACTAGCGGGCCAGATACGCAGTATTTT.

The J gene is TRBJ2-1, the V gene TRBV7-8, with a weak D call TRBD2 (6 bases). CDR1 SGHVS and CDR2 FQNEAQ come from the germline V gene. The CDR3 is made up of 13 amino acids. The V gene lost 7 bases and the J gene lost 8 bases, with 15 bases spanning the gap. The CDR3 region has the DNA TGTGCCAGCACCTCAGGAGGGGTGGATGAGCAGTTCTTC. It specifies CASTSGGVDEQFF.

V usage is TRBV3-1 (or the pseudogene TRBV3-2) and J usage is TRBJ2-7; D remains ambiguous. The CDR3 runs 14 residues. In germline, CDR1 is LGHDT, CDR2 YNNKEL (reference sequence). V shed 1 base and J shed 6 bases, with 13 bases lying between them. The CDR3: CASSQGASPGEQYF. The CDR3 DNA follows: TGTGCCAGCAGCCAAGGGGCCTCCCCGGGCGAGCAGTACTTC.

The chain links TRBV19 to TRBJ1-2, with D maybe TRBD1 (5 bases). Germline values: CDR1 LNHDA, CDR2 SQIVND (reference sequence). V dropped 6 bases and J dropped 7 bases, with 21 bases sitting between them. This CDR3 comprises 15 residues. The CDR3 sequence: CASSPTGTPGGGYTF. The CDR3 DNA is TGTGCCAGTAGCCCTACCGGGACTCCAGGAGGTGGCTACACCTTC.

This rearrangement joins TRBV9 to TRBJ2-1, with 9 nucleotides matching TRBD2. Germline V gene lookup returns CDR1 SGDLS and CDR2 YYNGEE. The V segment lost 4 bases and the J segment 6 bases; nucleotides outside the gene matches: 8. CDR3 length equals 15 residues. The CDR3: CASSPPAGGANEQFF. CDR3 nucleotides: TGTGCCAGCAGCCCTCCCGCGGGGGGGGCCAATGAGCAGTTCTTC.

This chain links TRBV12-3 or TRBV12-4 with TRBJ1-2, with D uncertain. This CDR3 spans 13 amino acids. V was clipped by 3 bases and J by 7 bases, with 12 bases between them. The CDR3 DNA reads TGTGCCAGCAGTTTCGGGCCGGGTGGTGGCTACACCTTC. It is translated as CASSFGPGGGYTF.

The CDR3 region has the DNA TGTGCCATCAGTGCCTCGACCGACGAGCAGTACTTC. This sequence encodes CAISASTDEQYF. V gene TRBV10-3 combines with J gene TRBJ2-7; D is uncertain. Germline V lookup: CDR1 ENHRY, CDR2 SYGVKD. V lost 4 bases and J 5 bases, leaving 9 bases between the germline ends. The CDR3 loop spans 12 amino acids.

The sample holds one count of this clone. This chain connects TRBV29-1 to TRBJ1-2, with D uncertain. Trimming shortened V by 2 bases and J by 4 bases, and 11 bases separated the two germline ends. Germline-derived CDR1 and CDR2 are SQVTM and ANQGSEA. The CDR3 is made up of 13 amino acids. For the CDR3, the DNA is TGCAGCGTTGAATGGGGTGTTGGCTATGGCTACACCTTC. As protein: CSVEWGVGYGYTF. Complete variable domain (other parts from reference TRBV29-1 and TRBJ1-2): SAVISQKPSRDICQRGTSLTIQCQVDSQVTMMFWYRQQPGQSLTLIATANQGSEATYESGFVIDKFPISRPNLTFSTLTVSNMSPEDSSIYLCSVEWGVGYGYTFGSGTRLTVV.

The chain has TRBV3-1 (or the pseudogene TRBV3-2) and TRBJ2-5; 7 bases align to TRBD1. V was clipped by 1 base and J by 0 bases; unmatched bases: 2. Germline V gene data show CDR1 as LGHDT and CDR2 as YNNKEL (reference sequence). This CDR3 is built from 15 residues. CDR3 residues: CASSQVRGYQETQYF. CDR3 sequence (DNA): TGTGCCAGCAGCCAAGTCAGGGGGTACCAAGAGACCCAGTACTTC.

This chain uses TRBV12-3 or TRBV12-4 with TRBJ1-1; unclear D gene. V shed 2 bases and J shed 1 base, with 5 bases lying between them. The CDR3 runs 13 residues. CDR3 loop: CASSLKKNTEAFF. The DNA of the CDR3 is TGTGCCAGCAGTTTAAAGAAGAACACTGAAGCTTTCTTT.

This clone was seen more than once but under ten times. The chain combines TRBV5-1 with TRBJ2-7; D perhaps matches TRBD2 (6 bases). The V end was cut by 4 bases, the J end by 1 base, with 12 bases between. Germline assignment: CDR1 SGHRS and CDR2 YFSETQ. This CDR3 region has 14 residues. CDR3 sequence: CASSPGTWSYEQYF. The CDR3 nucleotides are TGCGCCAGCAGCCCCGGGACTTGGTCCTACGAGCAGTACTTC.

V and J are TRBV11-2 and TRBJ2-5; 8 nucleotides align to TRBD1. CDR1 SGHAT and CDR2 FQNNGV come from the germline V gene. The V segment lost 0 bases and the J segment 5 bases; nucleotides outside the gene matches: 8. CDR3 length: 16 amino acids. CDR3 sequence: CASSLDLITGGETQYF. Here the CDR3 DNA reads TGTGCCAGCAGCTTAGATCTGATCACAGGGGGGGAGACCCAGTACTTC. The entire variable domain, with the rest obtained from reference TRBV11-2 and TRBJ2-5, is as follows: EAGVAQSPRYKIIEKRQSVAFWCNPISGHATLYWYQQILGQGPKLLIQFQNNGVVDDSQLPKDRFSAERLKGVDSTLKIQPAKLEDSAVYLCASSLDLITGGETQYFGPGTRLLVL.

The chain is built from TRBV3-1 (or the pseudogene TRBV3-2) and TRBJ1-1; unclear D gene. This CDR3 comprises 14 residues. V was shortened by 6 bases and J by 0 bases, with 11 bases between the two germline ends. CDR1 is LGHDT and CDR2 is YNNKEL in the germline V gene (reference sequence). Here the CDR3 DNA reads TGTGCCAGCAGGGAGGATAACATGAACACTGAAGCTTTCTTT. Amino acids: CASREDNMNTEAFF.

This chain joins TRBV7-3 and TRBJ2-1, with TRBD2 identical over 11 bases. The V gene end was trimmed by 1 base and the J gene end by 5 bases; junction bases not matched to a gene: 4. From germline, CDR1 is SGHTA and CDR2 FQGTGA. The CDR3 has 16 amino acids. The CDR3 DNA is TGTGCCAGCAGCTTAAGTCCTAGCGGGGGGAACAATGAGCAGTTCTTC. It yields the protein CASSLSPSGGNNEQFF.

This chain uses TRBV27 with TRBJ1-1; D ambiguous. CDR1 MNHEY and CDR2 SMNVEV come from the germline V gene (reference sequence). CDR3 length: 13 amino acids. V lost 2 bases and J lost 4, with 8 bases in between. CDR3 residues: CASSLAGTTEAFF. The CDR3 coding sequence is TGTGCCAGCAGTTTAGCGGGTACCACTGAAGCTTTCTTT.

The rearrangement joins TRBV5-1 to TRBJ2-2, with D perhaps matching TRBD1 or TRBD2 (5 bases each). This CDR3 has 17 amino acids. Germline V lookup: CDR1 SGHRS, CDR2 YFSETQ. Trimming pared 0 bases from V and 2 bases from J, leaving 14 bases between. The CDR3 is CASSLVSGPANTGELFF. CDR3 sequence (DNA): TGCGCCAGCAGCTTGGTATCGGGGCCAGCCAACACCGGGGAGCTGTTTTTT.

The chain carries TRBV5-1 and TRBJ2-1; 7 nucleotides line up with TRBD2. From germline, CDR1 is SGHRS and CDR2 YFSETQ. Trimming at V came to 6 bases and at J to 8 bases, leaving 2 bases not matched to a gene. The CDR3 contains 11 residues. In DNA, the CDR3 is TGCGCCAGCAACCGGGGGGATGAGCAGTTCTTC. This sequence encodes CASNRGDEQFF.

This clone has a handful of counts. This chain connects TRBV27 to TRBJ1-2; D ambiguous. Trimming removed 5 bases at V and 6 bases at J, with 16 bases between. CDR1 and CDR2 from the germline V gene are MNHEY and SMNVEV (reference sequence). This CDR3 comprises 14 residues. CDR3 sequence: CASSTGRREHGYTF. The CDR3, as DNA: TGTGCCAGCAGTACGGGTCGGCGCGAGCATGGCTACACCTTC.

The rearrangement links TRBV7-9 to TRBJ1-5; 8 nucleotides match TRBD1. CDR1 is SEHNR, CDR2 FQNEAQ, per germline (reference sequence). Trimming removed 5 bases from V and 5 bases from J; junction bases left unmatched: 8. The length of the CDR3 is 15 residues. Here the CDR3 reads CASSPSGTGDQPQHF. CDR3 DNA: TGTGCCAGCAGCCCCTCCGGGACAGGTGATCAGCCCCAGCATTTT.

A single count supports this clone. This chain connects TRBV4-1 to TRBJ2-2; the match to TRBD2 covers 8 bases. Germline V gene lookup returns CDR1 MGHRA and CDR2 YSYEKL. V lost 4 bases, J lost 4 bases, and 8 bases stayed unmatched. This CDR3 comprises 16 residues. CDR3 loop: CASSPPGGAGTGELFF. CDR3 DNA: TGCGCCAGCAGCCCCCCGGGGGGGGCGGGCACCGGGGAGCTGTTTTTT.

J is TRBJ1-6 and V is TRBV30; 7 nucleotides align to TRBD1. Germline CDR1 GTSNPN, CDR2 SVGIG (reference sequence). The V and J ends lost 7 bases and 0 bases, in that order; junction bases with no gene match: 9. The CDR3 runs to 16 residues. The CDR3 nucleotides read TGTGCCTCCGAGGTGAACAGGGGCTCCTATAATTCACCCCTCCACTTT. It specifies CASEVNRGSYNSPLHF.

The chain recombines TRBV12-5 with TRBJ2-1; D is ambiguous. Trimming removed 1 base at V and 5 bases at J, with 6 bases between. CDR1 and CDR2 from the germline V gene are LGHNT and FRNRAP. This CDR3 has 13 amino acids. CDR3 amino acids: CASGLDRNNEQFF. The CDR3 nucleotides read TGTGCTAGTGGTTTGGACAGAAACAATGAGCAGTTCTTC. Combining the CDR3 with reference TRBV12-5 and TRBJ2-1 gives the whole variable domain DARVTQTPRHKVTEMGQEVTMRCQPILGHNTVFWYRQTMMQGLELLAYFRNRAPLDDSGMPKDRFSAEMPDATLATLKIQPSEPRDSAVYFCASGLDRNNEQFFGPGTRLTVL.

The gene calls are TRBV11-2 and TRBJ1-1, with a possible D match to TRBD1 (5 bases). This CDR3 comprises 16 residues. Looked up from germline, CDR1 is SGHAT and CDR2 is FQNNGV. Trimming took 0 bases from V and 0 from J, leaving 11 bases between them. The CDR3 sequence: CASSLDPPTVNTEAFF. CDR3 nucleotide sequence: TGTGCCAGCAGCTTAGACCCCCCGACAGTGAACACTGAAGCTTTCTTT.

This clone was seen a few times. This chain connects TRBV27 to TRBJ1-2; D is perhaps TRBD1 (5 bases). The CDR3 contains 14 residues. Trimming took off 3 bases at V and 5 bases at J, with 13 bases between the two ends. The germline V gene encodes CDR1 MNHEY and CDR2 SMNVEV (reference sequence). CDR3 bases: TGTGCCAGCAGTTTTGGTCACGGGACTTATGGCTACACCTTC. This codes for CASSFGHGTYGYTF.